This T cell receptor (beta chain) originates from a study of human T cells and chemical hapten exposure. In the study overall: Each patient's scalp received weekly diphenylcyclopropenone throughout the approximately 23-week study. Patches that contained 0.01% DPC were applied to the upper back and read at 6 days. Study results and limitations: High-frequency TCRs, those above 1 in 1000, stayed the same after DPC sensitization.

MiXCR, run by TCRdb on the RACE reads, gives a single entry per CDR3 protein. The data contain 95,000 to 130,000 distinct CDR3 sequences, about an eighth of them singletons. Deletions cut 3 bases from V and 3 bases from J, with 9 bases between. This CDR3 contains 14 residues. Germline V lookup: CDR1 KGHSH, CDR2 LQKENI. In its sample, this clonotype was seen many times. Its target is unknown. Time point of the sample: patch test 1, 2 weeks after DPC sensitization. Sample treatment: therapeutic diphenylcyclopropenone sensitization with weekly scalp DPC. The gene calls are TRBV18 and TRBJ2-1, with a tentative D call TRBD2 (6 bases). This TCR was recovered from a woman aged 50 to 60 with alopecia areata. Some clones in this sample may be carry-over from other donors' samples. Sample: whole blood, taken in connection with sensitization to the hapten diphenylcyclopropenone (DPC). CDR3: CASSPGLDYNEQFF. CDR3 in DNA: TGTGCCAGCTCACCGGGACTGGACTACAATGAGCAGTTCTTC.